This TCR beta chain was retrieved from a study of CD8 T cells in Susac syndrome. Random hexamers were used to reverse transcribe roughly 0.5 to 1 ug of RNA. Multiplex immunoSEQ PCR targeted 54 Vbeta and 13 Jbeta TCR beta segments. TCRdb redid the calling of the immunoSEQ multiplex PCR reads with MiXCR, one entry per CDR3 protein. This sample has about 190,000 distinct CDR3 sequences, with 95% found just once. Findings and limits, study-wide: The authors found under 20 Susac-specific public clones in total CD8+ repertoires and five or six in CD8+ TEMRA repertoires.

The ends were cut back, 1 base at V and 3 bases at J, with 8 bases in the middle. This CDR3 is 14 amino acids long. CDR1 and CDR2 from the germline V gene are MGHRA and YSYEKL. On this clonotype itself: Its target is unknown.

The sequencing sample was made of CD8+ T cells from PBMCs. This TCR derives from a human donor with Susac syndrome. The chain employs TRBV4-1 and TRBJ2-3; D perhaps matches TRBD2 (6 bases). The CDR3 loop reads CASSQAEGTDTQYF. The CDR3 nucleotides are TGCGCCAGCAGCCAAGCGGAGGGAACAGATACGCAGTATTTT.